These T cell receptor beta chains were read from a single sample in a study of chronic HIV infection and antiretroviral therapy. TCRdb reanalysed the 5' RACE reads using MiXCR and keeps one entry per CDR3 protein. The profile shows 40,000 to 50,000 distinct CDR3 sequences, about 18% of them singletons. Sequences were obtained from peripheral blood. These receptors originate from an adult who had HIV and had not received antiretroviral therapy, or was an uninfected healthy control (not recorded which). Each CDR3 is given with its conserved first and last residue. Each record gives: V gene, clone size, J gene, CDR3 length, D gene, CDR3 protein, CDR3 DNA. D genes are given only for firm matches. A row's size may be missing; if present it is once, few, many or a size class.

v_call: TRBV28
clone_size: .
j_call: TRBJ1-1
cdr3_length: 14
d_call: .
cdr3_aa: CASSFLGWNTEAFF
cdr3_nt: TGTGCCAGCAGTTTCTTGGGTTGGAACACTGAAGCTTTCTTT

v_call: TRBV9
clone_size: few
j_call: TRBJ2-3
cdr3_length: 16
d_call: .
cdr3_aa: CASSVDPSRGGDTQYF
cdr3_nt: TGTGCCAGCAGCGTCGACCCTTCCCGAGGGGGGGATACGCAGTATTTT

v_call: TRBV4-1
clone_size: few
j_call: TRBJ2-7
cdr3_length: 16
d_call: TRBD1
cdr3_aa: CASSSRTGGGTYEQYF
cdr3_nt: TGCGCCAGCAGCTCTCGGACAGGGGGTGGAACCTACGAGCAGTACTTC

v_call: TRBV6-5
clone_size: few
j_call: TRBJ2-3
cdr3_length: 15
d_call: .
cdr3_aa: CASSLTGAPTDTQYF
cdr3_nt: TGTGCCAGCAGTTTAACAGGAGCACCCACAGATACGCAGTATTTT

v_call: TRBV29-1
clone_size: few
j_call: TRBJ1-2
cdr3_length: 14
d_call: .
cdr3_aa: CSVEGTKLNYGYTF
cdr3_nt: TGCAGCGTTGAAGGGACTAAGCTTAACTATGGCTACACCTTC

v_call: TRBV27
clone_size: few
j_call: TRBJ2-7
cdr3_length: 15
d_call: TRBD2
cdr3_aa: CASSPRWTSGYEQYF
cdr3_nt: TGTGCCAGCAGTCCCAGGTGGACTAGCGGCTACGAGCAGTACTTC

v_call: TRBV20-1
clone_size: .
j_call: TRBJ2-1
cdr3_length: 13
d_call: .
cdr3_aa: CSARAPSSNEQFF
cdr3_nt: TGCAGTGCTAGAGCACCATCAAGTAATGAGCAGTTCTTC

v_call: TRBV28
clone_size: few
j_call: TRBJ1-2
cdr3_length: 17
d_call: .
cdr3_aa: CASSFSPATQPKTGYTF
cdr3_nt: TGTGCCAGCAGTTTCTCTCCTGCGACACAACCTAAAACTGGCTACACCTTC

v_call: TRBV4-1
clone_size: .
j_call: TRBJ1-1
cdr3_length: 13
d_call: .
cdr3_aa: CASSQRRRTEAFF
cdr3_nt: TGCGCCAGCAGCCAAAGAAGGAGGACTGAAGCTTTCTTT

v_call: TRBV27
clone_size: .
j_call: TRBJ2-3
cdr3_length: 13
d_call: .
cdr3_aa: CASSSGSTDTQYF
cdr3_nt: TGTGCCAGCAGTTCCGGGAGCACAGATACGCAGTATTTT

v_call: TRBV28
clone_size: .
j_call: TRBJ2-4
cdr3_length: 16
d_call: .
cdr3_aa: CASSLAAGLAKNIQYF
cdr3_nt: TGTGCCAGCAGTTTGGCGGCAGGACTAGCCAAAAACATTCAGTACTTC

v_call: TRBV12-3/TRBV12-4
clone_size: many
j_call: TRBJ2-7
cdr3_length: 16
d_call: TRBD2
cdr3_aa: CASSLALAGGTYEQYF
cdr3_nt: TGTGCCAGCAGTTTAGCCTTAGCGGGAGGGACCTACGAGCAGTACTTC

v_call: TRBV29-1
clone_size: .
j_call: TRBJ2-5
cdr3_length: 14
d_call: TRBD2
cdr3_aa: CSVEDLGLAETQYF
cdr3_nt: TGCAGCGTTGAAGATCTGGGACTAGCAGAGACCCAGTACTTC

v_call: TRBV29-1
clone_size: few
j_call: TRBJ1-2
cdr3_length: 12
d_call: .
cdr3_aa: CSGARGAEGYTF
cdr3_nt: TGCAGCGGGGCCCGGGGGGCAGAAGGCTACACCTTC

v_call: TRBV10-2
clone_size: .
j_call: TRBJ1-6
cdr3_length: 17
d_call: .
cdr3_aa: CASSFLSMSSYNSPLHF
cdr3_nt: TGCGCCAGCAGTTTCCTTTCGATGAGCTCCTATAATTCACCCCTCCACTTT

v_call: TRBV29-1
clone_size: few
j_call: TRBJ2-2
cdr3_length: 12
d_call: .
cdr3_aa: CSVEEGPGELFF
cdr3_nt: TGCAGCGTTGAAGAGGGACCCGGGGAGCTGTTTTTT

v_call: TRBV27
clone_size: .
j_call: TRBJ2-1
cdr3_length: 15
d_call: TRBD2
cdr3_aa: CASSLAGAPYNEQFF
cdr3_nt: TGTGCCAGCAGTTTAGCGGGAGCCCCCTACAATGAGCAGTTCTTC

v_call: TRBV4-1
clone_size: .
j_call: TRBJ2-3
cdr3_length: 17
d_call: .
cdr3_aa: CASSHSPGPRAPDTQYF
cdr3_nt: TGCGCCAGCAGCCACTCACCAGGTCCCCGGGCGCCAGATACGCAGTATTTT

v_call: TRBV27
clone_size: few
j_call: TRBJ2-1
cdr3_length: 14
d_call: TRBD2
cdr3_aa: CASSLAGEYNEQFF
cdr3_nt: TGTGCCAGCAGTCTAGCGGGGGAATACAATGAGCAGTTCTTC

v_call: TRBV28
clone_size: .
j_call: TRBJ2-2
cdr3_length: 15
d_call: TRBD2
cdr3_aa: CASRSAASGNGELFF
cdr3_nt: TGTGCCAGCAGGTCTGCGGCTAGCGGAAACGGGGAGCTGTTTTTT

v_call: TRBV29-1
clone_size: .
j_call: TRBJ1-1
cdr3_length: 13
d_call: .
cdr3_aa: CSVALGANTEAFF
cdr3_nt: TGCAGCGTTGCATTGGGGGCTAACACTGAAGCTTTCTTT

v_call: TRBV11-1
clone_size: few
j_call: TRBJ2-1
cdr3_length: 14
d_call: .
cdr3_aa: CASTPRGSRGEQFF
cdr3_nt: TGTGCCAGCACCCCGCGGGGTAGCAGGGGTGAGCAGTTCTTC

v_call: TRBV10-3
clone_size: few
j_call: TRBJ1-1
cdr3_length: 14
d_call: TRBD1
cdr3_aa: CAIRADRGNTEAFF
cdr3_nt: TGTGCCATCAGGGCAGACAGGGGAAACACTGAAGCTTTCTTT

v_call: TRBV12-3/TRBV12-4
clone_size: .
j_call: TRBJ1-1
cdr3_length: 18
d_call: .
cdr3_aa: CASSSLTGAGGMNTEAFF
cdr3_nt: TGTGCCAGCAGTTCCCTGACTGGGGCGGGAGGGATGAACACTGAAGCTTTCTTT

v_call: TRBV6-6
clone_size: few
j_call: TRBJ1-2
cdr3_length: 14
d_call: .
cdr3_aa: CASSSPGRGYGYTF
cdr3_nt: TGTGCCAGCAGTTCGCCAGGGAGGGGCTATGGCTACACCTTC

v_call: TRBV5-1
clone_size: .
j_call: TRBJ2-7
cdr3_length: 12
d_call: .
cdr3_aa: CASSLYGAEQYF
cdr3_nt: TGCGCCAGCAGCTTGTATGGGGCCGAGCAGTACTTC

v_call: TRBV20-1
clone_size: few
j_call: TRBJ2-3
cdr3_length: 12
d_call: .
cdr3_aa: CSASRESDTQYF
cdr3_nt: TGCAGTGCTAGTAGGGAGTCAGATACGCAGTATTTT

v_call: TRBV28
clone_size: few
j_call: TRBJ1-4
cdr3_length: 16
d_call: TRBD1
cdr3_aa: CASSLEQGALNEKLFF
cdr3_nt: TGTGCCAGCAGTTTAGAACAGGGGGCTTTGAATGAAAAACTGTTTTTT

v_call: TRBV29-1
clone_size: .
j_call: TRBJ2-2
cdr3_length: 16
d_call: TRBD2
cdr3_aa: CSAAHLAGGITGELFF
cdr3_nt: TGCAGCGCCGCCCATCTAGCGGGAGGGATCACCGGGGAGCTGTTTTTT

v_call: TRBV28
clone_size: .
j_call: TRBJ2-7
cdr3_length: 14
d_call: TRBD1
cdr3_aa: CASSLRGQGVRQYF
cdr3_nt: TGTGCCAGCAGTTTAAGGGGACAGGGAGTTAGGCAGTACTTC

v_call: TRBV2
clone_size: few
j_call: TRBJ2-4
cdr3_length: 16
d_call: .
cdr3_aa: CASRGMTVGVSNIQYF
cdr3_nt: TGTGCCAGCAGGGGAATGACGGTGGGGGTGTCCAACATTCAGTACTTC

v_call: TRBV4-2
clone_size: .
j_call: TRBJ2-7
cdr3_length: 14
d_call: .
cdr3_aa: CASSQKGGTYEQYF
cdr3_nt: TGTGCCAGCAGCCAAAAGGGGGGTACCTACGAGCAGTACTTC

v_call: TRBV27
clone_size: .
j_call: TRBJ2-7
cdr3_length: 14
d_call: TRBD1
cdr3_aa: CASRTTGVAYEQYF
cdr3_nt: TGTGCCAGCAGAACGACAGGGGTCGCCTACGAGCAGTACTTC

v_call: TRBV27
clone_size: few
j_call: TRBJ2-5
cdr3_length: 14
d_call: .
cdr3_aa: CASSYRTPQETQYF
cdr3_nt: TGTGCCAGCAGTTACCGGACACCCCAAGAGACCCAGTACTTC

v_call: TRBV28
clone_size: few
j_call: TRBJ1-4
cdr3_length: 16
d_call: .
cdr3_aa: CASSPAAGSFFEKLFF
cdr3_nt: TGTGCCAGCAGTCCGGCCGCAGGGTCTTTTTTTGAAAAACTGTTTTTT

v_call: TRBV9
clone_size: few
j_call: TRBJ2-2
cdr3_length: 14
d_call: TRBD1
cdr3_aa: CASSLGQGGGELFF
cdr3_nt: TGTGCCAGCAGCCTCGGACAGGGAGGCGGGGAGCTGTTTTTT

v_call: TRBV19
clone_size: .
j_call: TRBJ2-7
cdr3_length: 16
d_call: .
cdr3_aa: CASSRSRTVTTYEQYF
cdr3_nt: TGTGCCAGTAGTCGAAGTAGGACAGTCACGACCTACGAGCAGTACTTC